Listed below are T cell receptor beta chains from one sample, sequenced in a study of shared clonotypes between healthy human individuals. Sequencing used immunoSEQ multiplex PCR; TCRdb keeps in-frame clones, though not all of them. The sample consists of about 510,000 clones, almost 80% of them appearing once. Specimen: PBMCs. All receptors derive from a woman between 40 and 50 years old in good health. Some clones in this sample may be carry-over from other donors' samples. CDR3s leave out the opening cysteine and the closing phenylalanine or tryptophan.

cdr3_aa j_call cdr3_length v_call
ASSEGTGLHEQY TRBJ2-7 12 TRBV10-1
ASSFIGAPLGELF TRBJ2-2 13 TRBV7-9
ASSQEFLAGGGYTDTQY TRBJ2-3 17 TRBV4-3
AWNRGPGYEQY TRBJ2-7 11 TRBV30
ASSLFSEYEQY TRBJ2-7 11 TRBV7-2
AWGTGRAGNTIY TRBJ1-3 12 TRBV30
ASSQAGGAYNEQF TRBJ2-1 13 TRBV4-2
ASSLGPIRDYEQY TRBJ2-7 13 TRBV9
ASSREGGSTDTQY TRBJ2-3 13 TRBV7-9
AWPPDGVCGYT TRBJ1-2 11 TRBV30
ASSVSEGAQY TRBJ2-3 10 TRBV2
ASSPTWDSEEQY TRBJ2-7 12 TRBV5-4
SGGGTGGLAQF TRBJ2-1 11 TRBV29-1
ASRGTGSQETQY TRBJ2-5 12 TRBV28
SAPLGTEAF TRBJ1-1 9 TRBV20-1
ASSPRTGNTEAF TRBJ1-1 12 TRBV5-8
ASSPRWGEQY TRBJ2-7 10 TRBV13
ASSPPRGRGTEAF TRBJ1-1 13 TRBV19
ASRFRRNEQF TRBJ2-1 10 TRBV12-2
AWSAAPDRAGELF TRBJ2-2 13 TRBV30
ASSPVWGAAETQY TRBJ2-5 13 TRBV18
ASSLERDYEQY TRBJ2-7 11 TRBV5-8
SVDRAEAF TRBJ1-1 8 TRBV20-1
ASSVLAEPYEQY TRBJ2-7 12 TRBV2
ASRQGLLNTQY TRBJ2-3 11 TRBV2
ASSEVGVGGYT TRBJ1-2 11 TRBV6-1
SVETQGNGHYGYT TRBJ1-2 13 TRBV29-1
ASIETGVQSSYNEQF TRBJ2-1 15 TRBV6-1